The entry below gives a single TCR beta chain sequence along with its context. No antigen is known for it. TCRdb re-analysed the reads in MiXCR, keeping a single row per CDR3 protein. The sample includes roughly 100,000 distinct CDR3 sequences, about 15% seen only once; the top ten take around 8.2%. The sample is drawn from a study of T cell repertoires in cytomegalovirus infection. The wider study: Indications of both CMV infection and matching HLA type were provided by public TCR beta signatures.

The study, taken as a whole, reports: In two of eight donors, the top clonotype was HLA-C-restricted CMV-specific. CMV carriers with the relevant HLA were identified by cumulative public TCR beta family frequency.

The source of this sequence is a human donor in good health (CMV status not recorded). Some clones in this sample may be carry-over from other donors' samples. Material for sequencing was PBMCs.

CDR3 coding DNA: TGCGCCAGCAGCTTGGGCTACAGGGACACCGGGGAGCTGTTTTTT. Translation: CASSLGYRDTGELFF. V and J are TRBV5-1 and TRBJ2-2; a weak D match, TRBD1 (6 bases). Per the germline V gene, CDR1 is SGHRS and CDR2 is YFSETQ. V lost 0 bases, J lost 3 bases, and 9 bases lay in between. The length of the CDR3 is 15 residues.